This TCR beta chain was sequenced during a study of cytomegalovirus exposure and HLA in healthy donors. To note about this clone: Antigen unknown.

Clones were read by immunoSEQ multiplex PCR, and TCRdb kept only the in-frame ones, dropping some. The table records 55,000 to 80,000 clones, approximately 95% of them present only once. Study-wide results and caveats: Subsequent analysis revealed that first-cohort TCR clusters tended to co-occur in the 130 or so validation repertoires. The study flagged around 150 TCR beta chains as cytomegalovirus-associated.

Germline V CDR1 and CDR2: SGHTA, FQGNSA. CDR3 length: 13 amino acids. V was shortened by 7 bases and J by 4 bases, with 11 bases between the two germline ends. Material: PBMCs. The chain combines TRBV7-2 with TRBJ2-1; maybe TRBD1 (5 bases). This clonotype was obtained from a woman aged 18-29 years in good health and CMV-seropositive. The CDR3 spells CASTVDSYNEQFF. CDR3 DNA sequence: TGTGCCAGCACCGTCGACAGTTACAATGAGCAGTTCTTC.